This T cell receptor (beta chain) was sequenced during a study of T cells of healthy individuals. This clonotype turned up a few times. TCRdb itself ran the 5' RACE reads through MiXCR, one entry per CDR3 protein. The repertoire consists of around 53,000 distinct CDR3 sequences, with roughly 15% occurring once and the leading ten covering roughly 15%. This CDR3 region has 16 residues. Trimming left V 1 base short and J 1 base short, with 14 bases between. Germline V gene sequence: CDR1 SGHRS, CDR2 YFSETQ. This TCR was recovered from a human donor in good health. This chain connects TRBV5-1 to TRBJ1-1, with D possibly being TRBD1 (5 bases). The chain's CDR3 is CASSLSDSLGNTEAFF. CDR3 sequence (DNA): TGCGCCAGCAGCTTGAGCGACAGCCTGGGGAACACTGAAGCTTTCTTT.